This T cell receptor beta chain was identified during a study of blood T cell repertoires in COVID-19. Study information: PBMCs, B-cell-depleted T cells, or T cells provided the cDNA or gDNA that made up the material.

TCRdb keeps only in-frame clones here, not all; method: immunoSEQ multiplex PCR. The table has around 150,000 clones, 60% to 80% seen once; the top ten hold over 9.5%. CDR1 and CDR2 from the germline V gene are MDHEN and SYDVKM. This CDR3 has 16 amino acids. V dropped 3 bases and J dropped 0 bases, with 15 bases sitting between them. This chain links TRBV28 with TRBJ2-7, with D possibly TRBD1 on 6 matching bases. This TCR came from a man between 60 and 75 years old who had recovered from COVID-19. The sample consisted of peripheral blood. Here the CDR3 DNA reads TGTGCCAGCAGTTTCCCTTCAAGGACAGTCTCCTACGAGCAGTACTTC. Amino acids: CASSFPSRTVSYEQYF.